Shown below are 4 T cell receptor beta chains from a single sample sequenced in a study of shared clonotypes between healthy human individuals. Assay used: immunoSEQ multiplex PCR; TCRdb lists only in-frame clones, some missing. There are more than 400,000 clones in the sample; more than 75% occur only once, and 9.5% to 15% lies in the top ten. The sequenced sample consisted of PBMCs. Every receptor here comes from a woman aged 40 to 50 in good health. Some clones in this sample may be carry-over from other donors' samples.

This CDR3 reads CASSERIGGGSYEQYF. The CDR3 DNA reads as TGTGCCAGCAGTGAACGCATAGGAGGGGGGTCCTACGAGCAGTACTTC. The chain combines TRBV6-1 with TRBJ2-7, with D perhaps being TRBD1 or TRBD2 (6 bases each). The CDR3 totals 16 residues. Germline CDR1 and CDR2: MNHNS and SASEGT. Trimming stripped 2 bases from V and 1 base from J, with 15 bases between.

CDR3 bases: TGTGCCAGCTCACCAACCCTAGCGGGCACAGATACGCAGTATTTT. This encodes CASSPTLAGTDTQYF. V and J are TRBV18 and TRBJ2-3; the match to TRBD2 covers 7 bases. The V gene end was trimmed by 2 bases and the J gene end by 1 base; junction bases not matched to a gene: 3. CDR1 KGHSH and CDR2 LQKENI come from the germline V gene. This CDR3 comprises 15 residues.

In this sample, this clone turned up a few times. The V gene is TRBV5-1, the J gene TRBJ2-6; D is uncertain. From germline, CDR1 is SGHRS and CDR2 YFSETQ. This CDR3 has 17 residues. V lost 5 bases and J 0 bases, leaving 15 bases between the germline ends. The CDR3 DNA follows: TGCGCCAGCAGGCCCTTCGGACCGTCCTCTGGGGCCAACGTCCTGACTTTC. The encoded protein is CASRPFGPSSGANVLTF.

The V call is TRBV5-4, the J call TRBJ2-2; either TRBD1 or TRBD2 may supply D (6 bases each). V lost 2 bases to trimming and J lost 4 bases, with 12 bases between them. Per germline, CDR1 SGHNT and CDR2 YYREEE (reference sequence). There are 15 residues in the CDR3. CDR3 sequence reads: CASSFGGGGTGELFF. Written as DNA, the CDR3 is TGTGCCAGCAGCTTTGGTGGAGGGGGCACCGGGGAGCTGTTTTTT.